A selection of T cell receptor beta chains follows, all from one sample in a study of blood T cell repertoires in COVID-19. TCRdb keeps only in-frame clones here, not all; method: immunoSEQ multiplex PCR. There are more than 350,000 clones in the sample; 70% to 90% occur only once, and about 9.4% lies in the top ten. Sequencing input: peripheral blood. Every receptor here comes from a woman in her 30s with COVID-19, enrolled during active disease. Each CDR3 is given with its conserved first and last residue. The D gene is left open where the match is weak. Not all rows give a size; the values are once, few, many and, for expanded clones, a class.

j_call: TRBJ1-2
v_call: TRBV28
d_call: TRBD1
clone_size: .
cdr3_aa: CASSPTGYGYTF
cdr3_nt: TGTGCCAGCAGTCCGACAGGGTATGGCTACACCTTC

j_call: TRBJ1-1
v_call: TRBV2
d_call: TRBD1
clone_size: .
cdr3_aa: CATRTGGRTEAFF
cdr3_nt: TGTGCCACCAGGACAGGGGGTCGCACTGAAGCTTTCTTT

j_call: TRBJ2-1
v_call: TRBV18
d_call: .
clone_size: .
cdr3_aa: CASSPETYSYNEQFF
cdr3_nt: TGTGCCAGCTCACCGGAGACTTACTCCTACAATGAGCAGTTCTTC

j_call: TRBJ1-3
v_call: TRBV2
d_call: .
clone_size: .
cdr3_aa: CASRKGVQEGPGNTIYF
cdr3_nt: TGTGCCAGCAGGAAAGGGGTCCAGGAGGGCCCTGGAAACACCATATATTTT

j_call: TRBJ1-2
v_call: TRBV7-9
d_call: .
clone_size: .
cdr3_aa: CASSLGGVYGYTF
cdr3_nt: TGTGCCAGCAGCTTAGGGGGAGTCTATGGCTACACCTTC

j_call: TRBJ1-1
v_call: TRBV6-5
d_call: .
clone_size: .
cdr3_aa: CASRRRAQGGTEAFF
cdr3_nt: TGTGCCAGCAGGAGGAGGGCGCAGGGAGGCACTGAAGCTTTCTTT

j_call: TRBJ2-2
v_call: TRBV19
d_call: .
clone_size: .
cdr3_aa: CASSPGAGTGELFF
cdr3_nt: TGTGCCAGTAGCCCGGGTGCGGGTACCGGGGAGCTGTTTTTT

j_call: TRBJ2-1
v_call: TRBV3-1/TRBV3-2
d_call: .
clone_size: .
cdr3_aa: CASSQVRLANEQFF
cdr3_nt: TGTGCCAGCAGCCAAGTGCGGCTAGCGAATGAGCAGTTCTTC

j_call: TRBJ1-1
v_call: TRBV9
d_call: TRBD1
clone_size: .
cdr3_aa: CASSSGTGDTEAFF
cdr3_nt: TGTGCCAGCAGCTCCGGGACAGGGGACACTGAAGCTTTCTTT

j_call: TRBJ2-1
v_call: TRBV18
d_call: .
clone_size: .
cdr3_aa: CASSPRNRAGYNEQFF
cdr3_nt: TGTGCCAGCTCACCTCGTAACAGAGCTGGGTACAATGAGCAGTTCTTC

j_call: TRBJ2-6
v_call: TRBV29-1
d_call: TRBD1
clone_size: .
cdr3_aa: CSATGPRDRVTGANVLTF
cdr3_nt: TGCAGCGCCACCGGACCCCGGGACAGGGTGACTGGGGCCAACGTCCTGACTTTC

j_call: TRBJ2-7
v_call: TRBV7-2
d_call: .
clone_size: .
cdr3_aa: CASSQDRRSLQYF
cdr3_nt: TGTGCCAGCAGCCAAGACAGACGCAGCCTGCAGTACTTC

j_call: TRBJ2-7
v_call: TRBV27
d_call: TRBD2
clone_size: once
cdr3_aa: CASRRAGAYEQYF
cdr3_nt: TGTGCCAGCAGGCGAGCGGGGGCCTACGAGCAGTACTTC

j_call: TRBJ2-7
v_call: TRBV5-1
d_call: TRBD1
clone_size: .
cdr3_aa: CASSSLQGVLYEQYF
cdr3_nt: TGCGCCAGCAGCTCCCTACAGGGGGTCTTATACGAGCAGTACTTC

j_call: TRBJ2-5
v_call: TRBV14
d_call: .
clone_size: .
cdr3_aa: CASSQAGSGGETQYF
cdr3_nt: TGTGCCAGCAGCCAGGCGGGGAGTGGTGGAGAGACCCAGTACTTC

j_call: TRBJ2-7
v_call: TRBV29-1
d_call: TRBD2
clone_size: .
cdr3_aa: CSVEAIAGGFYEQYF
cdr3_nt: TGCAGCGTTGAAGCCATAGCGGGAGGCTTCTACGAGCAGTACTTC

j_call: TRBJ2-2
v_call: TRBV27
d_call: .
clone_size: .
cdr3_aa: CASSLTGTINTGELFF
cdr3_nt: TGTGCCAGCAGTTTAACCGGGACAATAAACACCGGGGAGCTGTTTTTT

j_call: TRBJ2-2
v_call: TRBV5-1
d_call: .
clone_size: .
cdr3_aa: CASSPDGGITGELFF
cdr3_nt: TGCGCCAGCAGCCCGGACGGGGGAATAACCGGGGAGCTGTTTTTT

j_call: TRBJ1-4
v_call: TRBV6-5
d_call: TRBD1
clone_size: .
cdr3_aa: CASEPTGGEKLFF
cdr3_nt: TGTGCCAGCGAACCGACAGGGGGTGAAAAACTGTTTTTT

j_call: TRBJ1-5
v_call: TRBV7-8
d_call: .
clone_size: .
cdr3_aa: CASSMRLFDQPQHF
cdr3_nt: TGTGCCAGCAGTATGCGACTTTTTGATCAGCCCCAGCATTTT

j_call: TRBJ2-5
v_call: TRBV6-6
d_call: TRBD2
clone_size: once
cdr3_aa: CASSYRGGETQYF
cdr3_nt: TGTGCCAGCTCTTACCGGGGGGGGGAGACCCAGTACTTC

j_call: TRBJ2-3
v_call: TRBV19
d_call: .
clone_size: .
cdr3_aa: CASSIDGGSTDTQYF
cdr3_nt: TGTGCCAGTAGTATAGACGGGGGAAGCACAGATACGCAGTATTTT

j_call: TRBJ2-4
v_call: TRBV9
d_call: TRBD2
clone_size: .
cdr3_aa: CASSVETSANIQYF
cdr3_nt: TGTGCCAGCAGCGTAGAAACTAGCGCAAACATTCAGTACTTC